These T cell receptor beta chains were read from a single sample in a study. MiXCR, run by TCRdb on the RT-PCR reads, gives a single entry per CDR3 protein. The sample lists about 680,000 distinct CDR3 sequences; 13% to 15% were seen once. The source material was memory CD4+ T cells from blood. Receptors originate from a female donor in good health, serving as a healthy control. The CDR3 runs from the conserved cysteine through the conserved F or W. Fields, in order: CDR3 length, D gene, V gene, clone size, J gene, CDR3 DNA, CDR3 protein. D genes are given only for firm matches. Not all rows give a size; the values are once, few, many and, for expanded clones, a class.

cdr3_length: 12
d_call: .
v_call: TRBV12-3/TRBV12-4
clone_size: many
j_call: TRBJ2-5
cdr3_nt: TGTGCCAGCACTTGGACGACGGAGACCCAGTACTTC
cdr3_aa: CASTWTTETQYF

cdr3_length: 13
d_call: .
v_call: TRBV15
clone_size: few
j_call: TRBJ1-4
cdr3_nt: TGTGCCACCAGCAGAGATCAAGGCGAAAAACTGTTTTTT
cdr3_aa: CATSRDQGEKLFF

cdr3_length: 15
d_call: TRBD1
v_call: TRBV6-1
clone_size: .
j_call: TRBJ2-7
cdr3_nt: TGTGCCAGCAGGACCTCGGACAGGGCGTCCTACGAGCAGTACTTC
cdr3_aa: CASRTSDRASYEQYF

cdr3_length: 15
d_call: .
v_call: TRBV7-3
clone_size: .
j_call: TRBJ2-3
cdr3_nt: TGTGCCAGCAGTCCTCAGACAGGTGGCACAGATACGCAGTATTTT
cdr3_aa: CASSPQTGGTDTQYF

cdr3_length: 14
d_call: .
v_call: TRBV12-3/TRBV12-4
clone_size: .
j_call: TRBJ2-2
cdr3_nt: TGTGCCAGCAGTTTACAGAGATTCACCGGGGAGCTGTTTTTT
cdr3_aa: CASSLQRFTGELFF

cdr3_length: 15
d_call: TRBD1
v_call: TRBV4-3
clone_size: many
j_call: TRBJ2-7
cdr3_nt: TGCGCCAGCAGCCAAGAAGTGGACAGGGTCTACGAGCAGTACTTC
cdr3_aa: CASSQEVDRVYEQYF

cdr3_length: 16
d_call: .
v_call: TRBV6-5
clone_size: .
j_call: TRBJ1-1
cdr3_nt: TGTGCCAGCAGTTACGATAGACAGGCCGCGGACACTGAAGCTTTCTTT
cdr3_aa: CASSYDRQAADTEAFF

cdr3_length: 13
d_call: .
v_call: TRBV27
clone_size: .
j_call: TRBJ1-6
cdr3_nt: TGTGCCACCGGGTACAGCTCAAATTCACCCCTCCACTTT
cdr3_aa: CATGYSSNSPLHF

cdr3_length: 15
d_call: .
v_call: TRBV5-1
clone_size: .
j_call: TRBJ1-1
cdr3_nt: TGCGCCAGCAGCTTGAGTCAGGGTATGTACACTGAAGCTTTCTTT
cdr3_aa: CASSLSQGMYTEAFF

cdr3_length: 15
d_call: .
v_call: TRBV3-1
clone_size: few
j_call: TRBJ2-1
cdr3_nt: TGTGCCAGCAGCCAAGGGACTGACTACTACAATGAGCAGTTCTTC
cdr3_aa: CASSQGTDYYNEQFF

cdr3_length: 14
d_call: .
v_call: TRBV12-3/TRBV12-4
clone_size: many
j_call: TRBJ1-2
cdr3_nt: TGTGCCAGCAGTTCCTCGGGACGAGAAGGTGGCTACACCTTC
cdr3_aa: CASSSSGREGGYTF

cdr3_length: 16
d_call: TRBD1
v_call: TRBV7-9
clone_size: few
j_call: TRBJ2-7
cdr3_nt: TGTGCCAGCAGCTTACAGGGGGCGGCCCCTGAGAACGAGCAGTACTTC
cdr3_aa: CASSLQGAAPENEQYF

cdr3_length: 16
d_call: .
v_call: TRBV20-1
clone_size: .
j_call: TRBJ2-3
cdr3_nt: TGCAGTGCTAGAGATTCCCGGGGACGGAGCACAGATACGCAGTATTTT
cdr3_aa: CSARDSRGRSTDTQYF

cdr3_length: 14
d_call: .
v_call: TRBV29-1
clone_size: .
j_call: TRBJ2-7
cdr3_nt: TGCAGCGCGGCCCAAGCAGGGACTCCCTACGAGCAGTACTTC
cdr3_aa: CSAAQAGTPYEQYF